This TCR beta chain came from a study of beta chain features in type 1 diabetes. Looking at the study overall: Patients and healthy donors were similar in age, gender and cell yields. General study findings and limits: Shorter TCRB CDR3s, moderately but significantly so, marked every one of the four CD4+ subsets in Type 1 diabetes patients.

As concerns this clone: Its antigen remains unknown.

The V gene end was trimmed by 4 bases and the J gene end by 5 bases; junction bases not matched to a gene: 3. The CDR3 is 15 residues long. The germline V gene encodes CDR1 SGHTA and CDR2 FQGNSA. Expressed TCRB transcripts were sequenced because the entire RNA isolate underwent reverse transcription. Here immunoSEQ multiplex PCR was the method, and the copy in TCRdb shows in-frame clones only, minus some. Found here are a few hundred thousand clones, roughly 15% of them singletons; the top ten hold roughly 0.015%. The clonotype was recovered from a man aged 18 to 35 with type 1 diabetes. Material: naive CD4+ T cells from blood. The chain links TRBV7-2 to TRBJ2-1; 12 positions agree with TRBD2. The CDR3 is CASSSGLAGNNEQFF. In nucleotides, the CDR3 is TGTGCCAGCAGCTCCGGACTAGCGGGGAACAATGAGCAGTTCTTC.